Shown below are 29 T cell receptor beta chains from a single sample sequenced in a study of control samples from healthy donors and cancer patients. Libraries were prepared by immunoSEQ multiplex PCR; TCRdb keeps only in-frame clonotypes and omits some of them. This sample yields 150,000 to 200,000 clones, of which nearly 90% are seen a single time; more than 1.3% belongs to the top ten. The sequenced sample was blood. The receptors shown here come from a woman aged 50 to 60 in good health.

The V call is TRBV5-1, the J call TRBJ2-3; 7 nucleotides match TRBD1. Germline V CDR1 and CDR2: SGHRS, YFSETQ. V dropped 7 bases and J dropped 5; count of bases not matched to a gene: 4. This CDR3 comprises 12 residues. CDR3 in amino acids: CASRSGGDTQYF. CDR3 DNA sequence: TGCGCCAGCCGCTCAGGGGGAGATACGCAGTATTTT. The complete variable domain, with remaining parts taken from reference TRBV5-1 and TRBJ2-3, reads KAGVTQTPRYLIKTRGQQVTLSCSPISGHRSVSWYQQTPGQGLQFLFEYFSETQRNKGNFPGRFSGRQFSNSRSEMNVSTLELGDSALYLCASRSGGDTQYFGPGTRLTVL.

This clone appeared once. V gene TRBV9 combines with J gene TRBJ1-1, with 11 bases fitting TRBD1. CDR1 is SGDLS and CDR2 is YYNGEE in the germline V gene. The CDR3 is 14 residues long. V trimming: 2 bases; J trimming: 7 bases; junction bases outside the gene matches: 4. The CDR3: CASSVGTGGGEAFF. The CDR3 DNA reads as TGTGCCAGCAGCGTCGGGACAGGGGGTGGTGAAGCTTTCTTT.

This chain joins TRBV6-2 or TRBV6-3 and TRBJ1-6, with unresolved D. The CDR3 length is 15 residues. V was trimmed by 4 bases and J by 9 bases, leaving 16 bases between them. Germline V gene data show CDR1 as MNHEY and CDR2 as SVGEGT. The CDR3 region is CASSFSTAGGSPLHF. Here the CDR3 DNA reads TGTGCCAGCAGTTTCTCGACCGCAGGAGGTTCACCCCTCCACTTT.

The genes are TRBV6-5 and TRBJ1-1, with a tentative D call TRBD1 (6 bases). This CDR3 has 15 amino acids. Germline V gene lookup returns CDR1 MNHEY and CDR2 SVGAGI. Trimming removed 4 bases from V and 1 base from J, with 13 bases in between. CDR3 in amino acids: CASSWGRGGNTEAFF. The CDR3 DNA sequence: TGTGCCAGCAGTTGGGGTAGGGGGGGGAACACTGAAGCTTTCTTT.

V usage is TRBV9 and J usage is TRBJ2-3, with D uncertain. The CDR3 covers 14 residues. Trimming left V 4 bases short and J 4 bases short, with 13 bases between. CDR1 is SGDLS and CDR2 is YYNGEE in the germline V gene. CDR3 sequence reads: CASSPRVAPDTQYF. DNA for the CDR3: TGTGCCAGCAGCCCCCGGGTAGCTCCAGATACGCAGTATTTT.

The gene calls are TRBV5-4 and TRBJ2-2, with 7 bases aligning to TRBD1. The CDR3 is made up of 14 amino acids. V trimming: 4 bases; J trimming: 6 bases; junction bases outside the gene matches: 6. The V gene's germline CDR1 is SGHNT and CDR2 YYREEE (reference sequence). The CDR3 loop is CASSTQGIPGELFF. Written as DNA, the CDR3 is TGTGCCAGCAGCACACAGGGGATCCCCGGGGAGCTGTTTTTT.

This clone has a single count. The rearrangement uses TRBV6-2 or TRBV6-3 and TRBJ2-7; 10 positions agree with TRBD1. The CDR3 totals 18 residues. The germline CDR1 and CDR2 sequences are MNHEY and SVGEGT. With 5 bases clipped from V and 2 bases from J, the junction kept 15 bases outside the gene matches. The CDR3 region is CASSKDRGYQMKTYEQYF. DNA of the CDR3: TGTGCCAGCAGTAAGGACAGGGGGTATCAAATGAAAACCTACGAGCAGTACTTC.

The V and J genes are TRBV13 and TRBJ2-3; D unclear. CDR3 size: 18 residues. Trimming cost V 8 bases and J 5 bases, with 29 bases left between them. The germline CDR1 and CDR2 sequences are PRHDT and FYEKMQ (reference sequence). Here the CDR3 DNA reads TGTGCCAGCCCGTCAGTACGGCAGACAAAGCCCAAGATAGATACGCAGTATTTT. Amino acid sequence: CASPSVRQTKPKIDTQYF. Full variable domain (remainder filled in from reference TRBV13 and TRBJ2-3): AAGVIQSPRHLIKEKRETATLKCYPIPRHDTVYWYQQGPGQDPQFLISFYEKMQSDKGSIPDRFSAQQFSDYHSELNMSSLELGDSALYFCASPSVRQTKPKIDTQYFGPGTRLTVL.

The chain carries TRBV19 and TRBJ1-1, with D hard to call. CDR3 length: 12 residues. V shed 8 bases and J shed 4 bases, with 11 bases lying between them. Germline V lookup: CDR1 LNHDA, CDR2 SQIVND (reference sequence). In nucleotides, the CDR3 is TGTGCCAGTTGCGAGCACCCCACTGAAGCTTTCTTT. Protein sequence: CASCEHPTEAFF.

CDR3 coding DNA: TGTGCCAGCAGCTTAGCGCCGTGGGATCGGGGCAATGAGCAGTTCTTC. Translation: CASSLAPWDRGNEQFF. J is TRBJ2-1 and V is TRBV7-9; D might be TRBD2 (5 bases). Trimming stripped 0 bases from V and 6 bases from J, with 15 bases between. Germline CDR1 SEHNR, CDR2 FQNEAQ (reference sequence). The length of the CDR3 is 16 residues.

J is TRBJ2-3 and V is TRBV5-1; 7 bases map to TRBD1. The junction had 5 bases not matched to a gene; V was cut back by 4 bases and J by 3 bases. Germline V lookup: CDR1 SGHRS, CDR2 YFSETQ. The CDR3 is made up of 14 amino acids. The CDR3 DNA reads TGCGCCAGCAGCGACCAGGGGGTTACAGATACGCAGTATTTT. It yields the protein CASSDQGVTDTQYF.

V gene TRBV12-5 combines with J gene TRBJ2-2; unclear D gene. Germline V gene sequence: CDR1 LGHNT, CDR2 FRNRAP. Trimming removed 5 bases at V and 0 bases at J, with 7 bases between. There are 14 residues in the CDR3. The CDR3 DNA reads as TGTGCTAGTGGTCTGTACGCGAACACCGGGGAGCTGTTTTTT. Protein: CASGLYANTGELFF.

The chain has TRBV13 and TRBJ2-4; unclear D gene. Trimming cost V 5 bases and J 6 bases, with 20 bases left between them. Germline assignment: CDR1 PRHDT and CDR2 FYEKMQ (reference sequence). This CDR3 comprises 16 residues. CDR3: CASSHGPQNQLNIQYF. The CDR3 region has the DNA TGTGCCAGCAGCCACGGACCACAAAACCAATTAAACATTCAGTACTTC.

CDR3 protein: CASSPGTNTEAFF. The CDR3 DNA is TGTGCCAGCAGTCCAGGGACCAACACTGAAGCTTTCTTT. V usage is TRBV2 and J usage is TRBJ1-1; D is perhaps TRBD1 (5 bases). Trimming pared 5 bases from V and 2 bases from J, leaving 9 bases between. Looked up from germline, CDR1 is SNHLY and CDR2 is FYNNEI. This CDR3 has 13 amino acids. The entire variable domain, with the rest obtained from reference TRBV2 and TRBJ1-1, is as follows: EPEVTQTPSHQVTQMGQEVILRCVPISNHLYFYWYRQILGQKVEFLVSFYNNEISEKSEIFDDQFSVERPDGSNFTLKIRSTKLEDSAMYFCASSPGTNTEAFFGQGTRLTVV.

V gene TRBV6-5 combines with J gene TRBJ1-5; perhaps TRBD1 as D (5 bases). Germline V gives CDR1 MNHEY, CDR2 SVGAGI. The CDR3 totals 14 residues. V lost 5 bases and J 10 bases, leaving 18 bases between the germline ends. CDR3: CASSRRPPGVPQHF. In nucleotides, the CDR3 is TGTGCCAGCAGTCGTAGGCCGCCGGGGGTACCCCAGCATTTT.

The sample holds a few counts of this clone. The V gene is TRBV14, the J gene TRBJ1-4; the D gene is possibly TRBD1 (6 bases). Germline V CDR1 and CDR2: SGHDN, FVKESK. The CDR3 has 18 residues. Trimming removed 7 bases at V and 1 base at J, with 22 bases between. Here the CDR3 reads CASNRGPRTGITNEKLFF. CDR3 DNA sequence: TGTGCCAGCAACCGCGGGCCCCGAACAGGGATAACTAATGAAAAACTGTTTTTT. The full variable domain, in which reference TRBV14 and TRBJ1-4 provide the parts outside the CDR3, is EAGVTQFPSHSVIEKGQTVTLRCDPISGHDNLYWYRRVMGKEIKFLLHFVKESKQDESGMPNNRFLAERTGGTYSTLKVQPAELEDSGVYFCASNRGPRTGITNEKLFFGSGTQLSVL.

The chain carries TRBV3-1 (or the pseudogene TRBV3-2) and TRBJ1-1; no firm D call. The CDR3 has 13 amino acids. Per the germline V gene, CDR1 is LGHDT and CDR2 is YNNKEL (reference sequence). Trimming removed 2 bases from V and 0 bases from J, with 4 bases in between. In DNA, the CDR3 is TGTGCCAGCAGCCAATTTGTGAACACTGAAGCTTTCTTT. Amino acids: CASSQFVNTEAFF.

DNA of the CDR3: TGCGCCAGCCAAGAACTTAAAGAGACCCAGTACTTC. Amino acids: CASQELKETQYF. V is TRBV5-1 and J is TRBJ2-5; D uncertain. The CDR3 is made up of 12 amino acids. CDR1 and CDR2 from the germline V gene are SGHRS and YFSETQ. Trimming took off 7 bases at V and 3 bases at J, with 10 bases between the two ends. The variable domain in full, with the rest retrieved from reference TRBV5-1 and TRBJ2-5, is KAGVTQTPRYLIKTRGQQVTLSCSPISGHRSVSWYQQTPGQGLQFLFEYFSETQRNKGNFPGRFSGRQFSNSRSEMNVSTLELGDSALYLCASQELKETQYFGPGTRLLVL.

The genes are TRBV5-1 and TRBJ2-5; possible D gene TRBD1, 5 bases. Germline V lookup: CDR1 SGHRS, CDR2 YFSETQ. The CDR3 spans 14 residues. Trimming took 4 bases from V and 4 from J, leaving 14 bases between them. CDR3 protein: CASSNPQGGETQYF. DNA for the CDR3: TGCGCCAGCAGCAACCCCCAGGGCGGAGAGACCCAGTACTTC.

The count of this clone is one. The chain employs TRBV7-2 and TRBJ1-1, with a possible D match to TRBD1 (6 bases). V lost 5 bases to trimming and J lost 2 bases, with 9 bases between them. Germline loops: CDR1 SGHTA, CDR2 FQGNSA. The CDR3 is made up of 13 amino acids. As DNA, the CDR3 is TGTGCCAGCAGCAGGACAGCTAACACTGAAGCTTTCTTT. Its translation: CASSRTANTEAFF.

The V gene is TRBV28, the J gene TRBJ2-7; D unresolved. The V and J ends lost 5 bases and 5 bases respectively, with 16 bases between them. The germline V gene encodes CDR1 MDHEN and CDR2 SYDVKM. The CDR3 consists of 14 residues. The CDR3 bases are TGTGCCAGCAGTACGGGCCTTAGGGTTAACGAGCAGTACTTC. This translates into CASSTGLRVNEQYF.

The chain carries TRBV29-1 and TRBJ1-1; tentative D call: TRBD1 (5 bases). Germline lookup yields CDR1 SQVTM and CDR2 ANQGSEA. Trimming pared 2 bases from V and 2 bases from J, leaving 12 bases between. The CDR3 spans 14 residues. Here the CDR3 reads CSVEPTGANTEAFF. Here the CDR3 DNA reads TGCAGCGTTGAACCCACCGGGGCCAACACTGAAGCTTTCTTT. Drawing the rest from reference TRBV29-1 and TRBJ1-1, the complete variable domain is SAVISQKPSRDICQRGTSLTIQCQVDSQVTMMFWYRQQPGQSLTLIATANQGSEATYESGFVIDKFPISRPNLTFSTLTVSNMSPEDSSIYLCSVEPTGANTEAFFGQGTRLTVV.

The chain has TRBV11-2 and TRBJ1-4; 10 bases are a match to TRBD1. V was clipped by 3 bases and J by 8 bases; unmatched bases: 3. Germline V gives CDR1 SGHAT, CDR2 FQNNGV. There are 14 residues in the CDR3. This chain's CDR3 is CASSFDRGREKLFF. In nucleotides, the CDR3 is TGTGCCAGCAGCTTCGACAGGGGGCGGGAAAAACTGTTTTTT.

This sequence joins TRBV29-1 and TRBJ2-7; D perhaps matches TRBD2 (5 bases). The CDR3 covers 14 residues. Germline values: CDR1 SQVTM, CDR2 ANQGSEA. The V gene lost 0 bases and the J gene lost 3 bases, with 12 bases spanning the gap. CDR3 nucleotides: TGCAGCGTTGAAGATAACGGGGTAGGCTACGAGCAGTACTTC. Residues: CSVEDNGVGYEQYF.

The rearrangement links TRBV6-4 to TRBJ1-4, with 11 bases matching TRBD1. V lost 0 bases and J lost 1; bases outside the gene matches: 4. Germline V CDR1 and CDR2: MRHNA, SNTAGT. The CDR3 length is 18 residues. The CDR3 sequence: CASSDSGGTGGTNEKLFF. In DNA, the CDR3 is TGTGCCAGCAGTGACTCGGGGGGGACAGGGGGAACTAATGAAAAACTGTTTTTT.

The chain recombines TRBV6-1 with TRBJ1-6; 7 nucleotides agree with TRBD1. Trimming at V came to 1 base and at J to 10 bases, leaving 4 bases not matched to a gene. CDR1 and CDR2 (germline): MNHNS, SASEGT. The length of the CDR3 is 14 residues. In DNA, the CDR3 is TGTGCCAGCAGTGAAGGAACAGGGGCGTCACCCCTCCACTTT. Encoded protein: CASSEGTGASPLHF.

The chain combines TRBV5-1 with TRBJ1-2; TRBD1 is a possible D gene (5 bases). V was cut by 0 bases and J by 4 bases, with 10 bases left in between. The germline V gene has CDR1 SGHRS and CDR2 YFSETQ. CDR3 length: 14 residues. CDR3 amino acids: CASSLGQILYGYTF. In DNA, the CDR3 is TGCGCCAGCAGCTTGGGACAGATACTCTATGGCTACACCTTC.

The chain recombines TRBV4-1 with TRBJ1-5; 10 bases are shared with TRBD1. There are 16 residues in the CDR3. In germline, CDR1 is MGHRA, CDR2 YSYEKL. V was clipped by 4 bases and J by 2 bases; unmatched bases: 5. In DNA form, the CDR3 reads TGCGCCAGCAGCCGAGGGACAGGGGTGGGCAATCAGCCCCAGCATTTT. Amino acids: CASSRGTGVGNQPQHF.

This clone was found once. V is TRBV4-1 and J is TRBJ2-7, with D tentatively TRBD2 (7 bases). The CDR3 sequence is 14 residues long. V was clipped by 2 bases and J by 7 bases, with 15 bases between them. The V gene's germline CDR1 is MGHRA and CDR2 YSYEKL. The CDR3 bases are TGCGCCAGCAGCCAATCTCGGGGGGCAGAGGAGCAGTACTTC. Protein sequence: CASSQSRGAEEQYF.